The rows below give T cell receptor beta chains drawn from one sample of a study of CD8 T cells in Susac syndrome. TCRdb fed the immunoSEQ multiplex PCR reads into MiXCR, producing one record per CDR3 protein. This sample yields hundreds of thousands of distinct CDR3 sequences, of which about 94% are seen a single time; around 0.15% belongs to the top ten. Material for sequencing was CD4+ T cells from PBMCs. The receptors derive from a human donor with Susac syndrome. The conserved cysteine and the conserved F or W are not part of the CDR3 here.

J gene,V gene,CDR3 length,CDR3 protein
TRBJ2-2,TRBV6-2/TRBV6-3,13,ASSPARGFTGELF
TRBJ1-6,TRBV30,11,AWSSDRATPLH
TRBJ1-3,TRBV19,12,ASGTGTSGNTIY
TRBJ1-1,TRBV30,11,AWGPRRNTEAF
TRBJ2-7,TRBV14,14,ASSQASRTYSYEQY
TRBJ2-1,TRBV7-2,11,ASSLRTSNEQF
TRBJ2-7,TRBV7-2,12,ASSLKVGSPEQY
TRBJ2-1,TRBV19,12,ASSIRGPYNEQF
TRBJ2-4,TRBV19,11,ASSILGGGIQY
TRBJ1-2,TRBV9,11,ASSVGPVYGYT
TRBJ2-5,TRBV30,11,AWTLALGQTQY
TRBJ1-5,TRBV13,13,ASSLGTGGDQPQH
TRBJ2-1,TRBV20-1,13,SASPPDREANEQF
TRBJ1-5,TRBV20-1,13,SARRGQVGDQPQH
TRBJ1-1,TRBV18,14,ASSPSRQGTPTEAF
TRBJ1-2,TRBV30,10,AWSLPALGYT
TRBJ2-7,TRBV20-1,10,SASDRTYEQY
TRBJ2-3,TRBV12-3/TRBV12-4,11,ASSRDGGDTQY
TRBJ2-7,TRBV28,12,ASRSPGQGSKQY
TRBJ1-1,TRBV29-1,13,SAQTGTGTNTEAF
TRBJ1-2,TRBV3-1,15,ASSQSSWGFTNYGYT
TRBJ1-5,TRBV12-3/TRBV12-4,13,ASSFAGHSNQPQH
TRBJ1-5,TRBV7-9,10,ASSGFNQPQH
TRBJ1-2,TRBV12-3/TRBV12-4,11,ASSLGGAVGYT
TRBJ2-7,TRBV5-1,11,ASSSYREDEQY
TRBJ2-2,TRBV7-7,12,ASSLSDGTGELF
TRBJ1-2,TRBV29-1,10,SVDGANYGYT
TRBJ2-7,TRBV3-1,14,ASSHVSGQGTYEQY
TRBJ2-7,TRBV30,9,AWSATYEQY
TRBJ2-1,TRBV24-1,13,ATSDFERGGNEQF
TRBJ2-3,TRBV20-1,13,SASPSGVGTDTQY
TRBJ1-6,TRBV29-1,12,SVSADRGKSPLH
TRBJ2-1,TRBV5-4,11,ASSSPGPSEQF
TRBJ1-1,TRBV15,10,ATSRVDTEAF
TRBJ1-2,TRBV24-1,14,ATLNVSGVGTYGYT
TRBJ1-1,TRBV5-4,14,ASSSGRGRVHTEAF
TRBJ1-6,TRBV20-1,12,SARDREVNSPLH
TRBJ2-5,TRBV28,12,ASSLVGSNRAQY
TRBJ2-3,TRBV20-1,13,SARDAREATDTQY
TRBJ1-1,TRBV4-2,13,ASSFEQGRDTEAF
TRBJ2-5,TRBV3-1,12,ASSSDRVRQTQY
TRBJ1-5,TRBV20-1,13,SATRGGTSNQPQH